The 2 T cell receptor beta chains listed next were all sequenced from one sample in a study of blood T cell repertoires in COVID-19. Libraries were prepared by immunoSEQ multiplex PCR; TCRdb keeps only in-frame clonotypes and omits some of them. In the table there are about 180,000 clones, 80% to 90% of which are singletons. What was sequenced was peripheral blood. These receptors were collected from a woman aged 70-85 years with COVID-19, enrolled during active disease.

This chain uses TRBV20-1 with TRBJ1-1; TRBD1 is a possible D gene (5 bases). V gave up 6 bases and J gave up 7 bases, with 12 bases separating them. Per the germline V gene, CDR1 is DFQATT and CDR2 is SNEGSKA (reference sequence). The length of the CDR3 is 11 residues. In nucleotides, the CDR3 is TGCAGTGCCGGAGACAGCTTTGAAGCTTTCTTT. Translation: CSAGDSFEAFF.

The chain combines TRBV12-3 or TRBV12-4 with TRBJ2-1; D unclear. The CDR3 has 13 amino acids. Trimming left V 2 bases short and J 13 bases short, with 15 bases between. The CDR3 DNA follows: TGTGCCAGCAGTTTAATGGCGGTAGTAGATCAGTTCTTC. It encodes CASSLMAVVDQFF.